These 11 T cell receptor beta chains share one sample of origin, sequenced in a study of response to subunit inactivated influenza vaccine. TCRdb reprocessed the RT-PCR reads with MiXCR, giving one entry per CDR3 protein. The table has hundreds of thousands of distinct CDR3 sequences, approximately 7.6% seen once. The specimen comprised PBMCs from blood, sampled roughly 24 months after vaccination. These receptors originate from a man between 50 and 69 years old who received an inactivated influenza vaccine.

Of note for this clonotype: One end of the junction varies from germline; a read error may be responsible. CDR3 sequence (DNA): TGTGCCAGCCCACCCCGACAGGGAAACACCGGGGAGCTGTTTTTT. Translating it yields CASPPRQGNTGELFF. V usage is TRBV18 and J usage is TRBJ2-2; the match to TRBD1 covers 7 bases. CDR3 length equals 15 residues. Germline values: CDR1 KGHSH, CDR2 LQKENI.

The chain couples TRBV7-9 to TRBJ1-5, with D hard to call. Deletions cut 4 bases from V and 2 bases from J, with 12 bases between. This CDR3 comprises 15 residues. Per germline, CDR1 SEHNR and CDR2 FQNEAQ (reference sequence). CDR3 in amino acids: CASSWGGQGNQPQHF. The CDR3 DNA reads TGTGCCAGCAGCTGGGGAGGGCAAGGCAATCAGCCCCAGCATTTT. The variable domain in full, with the rest retrieved from reference TRBV7-9 and TRBJ1-5, is DTGVSQNPRHKITKRGQNVTFRCDPISEHNRLYWYRQTLGQGPEFLTYFQNEAQLEKSRLLSDRFSAERPKGSFSTLEIQRTEQGDSAMYLCASSWGGQGNQPQHFGDGTRLSIL.

This clonotype was found many times. This chain links TRBV6-6 with TRBJ2-7; D is uncertain. Germline V gene data show CDR1 as MNHNY and CDR2 as SVGAGI (reference sequence). V dropped 2 bases and J dropped 0 bases, with 5 bases sitting between them. The CDR3 is 13 amino acids. The CDR3 region has the DNA TGTGCCAGCAGTTACGAAGGCTCCTACGAGCAGTACTTC. This codes for CASSYEGSYEQYF.

This clonotype occurred a few times. V and J are TRBV12-3 or TRBV12-4 and TRBJ1-4, with 10 nucleotides matching TRBD1. The CDR3 is made up of 15 amino acids. V lost 5 bases to trimming and J lost 8 bases; unmatched junction nucleotides: 8. CDR3 sequence: CASSGSGQGQEKLFF. CDR3 in DNA: TGTGCCAGCAGTGGGTCGGGACAGGGGCAGGAAAAACTGTTTTTT.

This clonotype appeared many times. The CDR3 sequence is CASSHGVLLGQGGYSNQPQHF. The CDR3 DNA follows: TGTGCCAGCAGCCACGGAGTCCTTTTGGGACAGGGAGGGTATAGCAATCAGCCCCAGCATTTT. The rearrangement uses TRBV4-2 and TRBJ1-5; 9 nucleotides line up with TRBD1. Germline lookup yields CDR1 LGHNA and CDR2 YNFKEQ. The length of the CDR3 is 21 residues. V trimming: 3 bases; J trimming: 0 bases; junction bases outside the gene matches: 18.

This clonotype was counted a few times. V usage is TRBV6-2 or TRBV6-3 and J usage is TRBJ2-7; D is undetermined. Germline CDR1 reads MNHEY; CDR2 reads SVGEGT. V lost 10 bases and J lost 2, with 12 bases in between. The CDR3 extends over 12 amino acids. CDR3 protein: CANYGSAYEQYF. The CDR3 region has the DNA TGTGCCAACTACGGGTCAGCCTACGAGCAGTACTTC.

V is TRBV6-2 or TRBV6-3 and J is TRBJ1-1, with D uncertain. CDR3 length equals 13 residues. V shed 2 bases and J shed 2 bases, with 6 bases lying between them. CDR1 and CDR2 from the germline V gene are MNHEY and SVGEGT. This chain's CDR3 is CASSYRRNTEAFF. In DNA form, the CDR3 reads TGTGCCAGCAGTTACCGCAGAAACACTGAAGCTTTCTTT.

This clonotype was counted ten times or more. The chain uses TRBV29-1 and TRBJ2-1; D possibly uses TRBD1 or TRBD2 (5 bases each). The CDR3 length is 13 residues. V shed 6 bases and J shed 5 bases, with 14 bases lying between them. Germline-derived CDR1 and CDR2 are SQVTM and ANQGSEA. CDR3 sequence: CSVWGPPDNEQFF. As DNA, the CDR3 is TGCAGCGTCTGGGGACCTCCCGACAATGAGCAGTTCTTC.

This clonotype came up a few times. The chain employs TRBV11-1 and TRBJ2-3; 10 bases agree with TRBD2. Per germline, CDR1 SGHAT and CDR2 FQDESV (reference sequence). The CDR3 length is 19 residues. V lost 6 bases and J lost 6; bases outside the gene matches: 21. CDR3 in DNA: TGTGCCAGCAGTACGACTAGCGGGCGACCGGGGCGAATCAGGGATACGCAGTATTTT. This gives the protein CASSTTSGRPGRIRDTQYF.

In this sample, this clonotype turned up a few times. This chain uses TRBV28 with TRBJ2-5; D remains unclear. The germline V gene has CDR1 MDHEN and CDR2 SYDVKM. The ends were cut back, 5 bases at V and 0 bases at J, with 13 bases in the middle. CDR3 length: 15 amino acids. In DNA form, the CDR3 reads TGTGCCAGCAGTCCCTGGAAGGGCTACCAAGAGACCCAGTACTTC. Translating gives CASSPWKGYQETQYF.

V is TRBV4-3 and J is TRBJ2-2; no clear D gene. Germline V gene data show CDR1 as LGHNA and CDR2 as YSLEER. V shed 0 bases and J shed 9 bases, with 17 bases lying between them. The CDR3 is made up of 16 amino acids. The CDR3 is CASSQDSRAIPRELFF. Here the CDR3 DNA reads TGCGCCAGCAGCCAAGATAGTAGGGCAATTCCGAGGGAGCTGTTTTTT.